This TCR beta chain was obtained from a study of shared clonotypes between healthy human individuals. Sequencing was performed with immunoSEQ multiplex PCR; in TCRdb, only in-frame clones are kept and a portion is missing. Found here are about 1,900,000 clones, approximately 95% of them singletons; the top ten hold under 1.5%. V lost 3 bases to trimming and J lost 9 bases; unmatched junction nucleotides: 12. CDR1 and CDR2 (germline): SGDLS, YYNGEE. The CDR3 length is 14 residues. Naive CD8 cells, CD45RO-negative and positively selected for CCR7, excluded terminally differentiated effector memory CD45RA+ cells. Of note for this clone: As yet, its antigen is unknown.

Regarding the study as a whole: Clonotypes not shared had lower generation probabilities than those common to all four donors. Sharing of clonotypes among donors was expected to vary with sequencing depth.

Material for sequencing was naive CD8+ T cells sorted from blood. The V and J genes are TRBV9 and TRBJ2-7, with TRBD1 matching 7 bases. The origin of this receptor is a man aged 18 to 30 in good health. The CDR3: CASSGRDSSPVQYF. The CDR3 DNA follows: TGTGCCAGCAGCGGCCGGGACAGCTCCCCGGTGCAGTACTTC.